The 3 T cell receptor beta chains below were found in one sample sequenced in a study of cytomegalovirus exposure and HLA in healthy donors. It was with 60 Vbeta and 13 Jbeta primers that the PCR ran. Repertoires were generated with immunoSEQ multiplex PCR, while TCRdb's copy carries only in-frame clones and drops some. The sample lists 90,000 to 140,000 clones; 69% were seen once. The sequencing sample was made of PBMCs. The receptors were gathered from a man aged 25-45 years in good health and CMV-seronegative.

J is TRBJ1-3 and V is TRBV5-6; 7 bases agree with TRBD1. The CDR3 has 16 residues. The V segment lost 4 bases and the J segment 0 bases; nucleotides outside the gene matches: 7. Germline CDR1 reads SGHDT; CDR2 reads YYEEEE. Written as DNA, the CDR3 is TGTGCCAGCAGCGCCTACAGGGGCCCCTCTGGAAACACCATATATTTT. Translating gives CASSAYRGPSGNTIYF.

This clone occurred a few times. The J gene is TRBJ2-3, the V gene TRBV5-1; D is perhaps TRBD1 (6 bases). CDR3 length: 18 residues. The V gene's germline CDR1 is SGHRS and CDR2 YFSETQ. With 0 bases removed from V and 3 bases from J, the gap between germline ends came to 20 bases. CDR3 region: CASSLAGVGQTSTDTQYF. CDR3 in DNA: TGCGCCAGCAGCTTGGCTGGGGTGGGACAAACTTCTACAGATACGCAGTATTTT. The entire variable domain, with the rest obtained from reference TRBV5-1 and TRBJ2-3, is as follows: KAGVTQTPRYLIKTRGQQVTLSCSPISGHRSVSWYQQTPGQGLQFLFEYFSETQRNKGNFPGRFSGRQFSNSRSEMNVSTLELGDSALYLCASSLAGVGQTSTDTQYFGPGTRLTVL.

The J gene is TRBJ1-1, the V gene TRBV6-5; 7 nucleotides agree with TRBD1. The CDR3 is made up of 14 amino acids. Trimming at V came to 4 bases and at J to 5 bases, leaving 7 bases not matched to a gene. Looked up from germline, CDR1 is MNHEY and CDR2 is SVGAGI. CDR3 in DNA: TGTGCCAGCAGTTTTCGACAGGGAGGAACTGAAGCTTTCTTT. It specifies CASSFRQGGTEAFF.